What follows describes a single TCR beta chain. Its specificity is not known. The entry originates in a study of cytomegalovirus exposure and HLA in healthy donors. Whole-study results and caveats: The authors listed 150 or so TCR beta chains as cytomegalovirus-associated. Accounts indicate the classifier identified cytomegalovirus status with strong specificity and sensitivity.

This CDR3 has 13 amino acids. V gave up 1 base and J gave up 6 bases, with 10 bases separating them. Germline V gene sequence: CDR1 SEHNR, CDR2 FQNEAQ (reference sequence). Sequenced by immunoSEQ multiplex PCR; TCRdb stores in-frame clones only, minus some. The table lists roughly 220,000 clones, around nine tenths of them singletons. This rearrangement joins TRBV7-9 to TRBJ2-7; maybe TRBD1 (6 bases). Sequences were obtained from PBMCs. The source is a woman aged 18-30 years in good health and CMV-seronegative. The CDR3 DNA sequence: TGTGCCAGCAGCTTAGGCCCAGGGGCCGAGCAGTACTTC. This encodes CASSLGPGAEQYF.